A selection of T cell receptor beta chains follows, all from one sample in a study of blood T cell repertoires in COVID-19. Repertoires were generated with immunoSEQ multiplex PCR, while TCRdb's copy carries only in-frame clones and drops some. The sample lists a few hundred thousand clones, about 90% occurring once. The sequenced material came from peripheral blood. These receptors all stem from a woman in her twenties or thirties with COVID-19, enrolled during active disease. Both conserved end residues are part of each CDR3. Each record gives: D gene, J gene, V gene, clone size, CDR3 length, CDR3 protein, CDR3 DNA. The D gene is left open where the match is weak. Only part of the rows carry a size: once, few, many, or a class if the clone is expanded.

TRBD1 TRBJ1-1 TRBV5-1 once 15 CASSLQGEGGTEAFF TGCGCCAGCAGCTTACAGGGGGAGGGAGGCACTGAAGCTTTCTTT
TRBD1 TRBJ2-7 TRBV5-1 - 15 CASSLTGTGAYEQYF TGCGCCAGCAGCCTAACCGGGACAGGGGCGTACGAGCAGTACTTC
TRBD1 TRBJ2-7 TRBV5-4 - 14 CASSSAGTAYEQYF TGTGCCAGCAGCTCCGCCGGGACAGCCTACGAGCAGTACTTC
TRBD1 TRBJ2-2 TRBV3-1/TRBV3-2 - 19 CASSQEFPPGTGSTGELFF TGTGCCAGCAGCCAAGAATTCCCCCCCGGGACAGGGAGCACCGGGGAGCTGTTTTTT
TRBD1 TRBJ1-2 TRBV7-9 few 14 CASSSGQGVGGYTF TGTGCCAGCAGCTCGGGACAGGGAGTTGGAGGCTACACCTTC
TRBD1 TRBJ1-1 TRBV15 - 15 CATSRRGQGRTEAFF TGTGCCACCAGCAGGAGAGGACAGGGGCGAACTGAAGCTTTCTTT
- TRBJ1-1 TRBV6-5 - 12 CASSKGDTEAFF TGTGCCAGCAGCAAGGGGGACACTGAAGCTTTCTTT
- TRBJ2-3 TRBV19 - 17 CASSGRPGVVLTDTQYF TGTGCCAGTAGTGGCAGGCCAGGGGTGGTTTTGACAGATACGCAGTATTTT
TRBD1 TRBJ2-5 TRBV19 - 14 CASRDRDPQETQYF TGTGCCAGTAGGGACAGGGACCCACAAGAGACCCAGTACTTC
TRBD1 TRBJ1-1 TRBV4-1 - 15 CASSPRDSPNTEAFF TGCGCCAGCAGCCCTCGGGACAGCCCGAACACTGAAGCTTTCTTT
- TRBJ2-3 TRBV29-1 - 15 CSVGALRLSTDTQYF TGCAGCGTTGGGGCCCTCCGGCTGAGCACAGATACGCAGTATTTT
- TRBJ1-5 TRBV3-1/TRBV3-2 - 15 CASSQDQGIWQPQHF TGTGCCAGCAGCCAAGATCAGGGTATCTGGCAGCCCCAGCATTTT
TRBD2 TRBJ2-3 TRBV9 few 16 CASSGSGRARTDTQYF TGTGCCAGCAGCGGTAGCGGGAGGGCACGCACAGATACGCAGTATTTT